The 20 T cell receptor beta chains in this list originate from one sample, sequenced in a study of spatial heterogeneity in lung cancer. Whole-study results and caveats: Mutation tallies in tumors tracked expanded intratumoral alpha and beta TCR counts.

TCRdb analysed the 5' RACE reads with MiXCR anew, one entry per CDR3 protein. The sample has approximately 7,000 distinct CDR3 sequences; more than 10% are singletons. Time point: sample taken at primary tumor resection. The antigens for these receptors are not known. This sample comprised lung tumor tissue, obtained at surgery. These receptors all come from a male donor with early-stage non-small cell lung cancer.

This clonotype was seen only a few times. The CDR3 nucleotides are TGTGCTAGTGGTCTCCGTGAAAGGGACTACGAGCAGTACTTC. The encoded protein is CASGLRERDYEQYF. The chain employs TRBV12-5 and TRBJ2-7; D is uncertain. Trimming took 5 bases from V and 3 from J, leaving 14 bases between them. CDR1 and CDR2 (germline): LGHNT, FRNRAP. The CDR3 is made up of 14 amino acids.

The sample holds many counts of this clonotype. CDR3: CASSYTNTEAFF. In DNA, the CDR3 is TGTGCCAGCAGTTACACCAACACTGAAGCTTTCTTT. The chain couples TRBV6-6 to TRBJ1-1; no clear D. The CDR3 consists of 12 residues. The germline V gene has CDR1 MNHNY and CDR2 SVGAGI (reference sequence). V shed 2 bases and J shed 2 bases, with 3 bases lying between them.

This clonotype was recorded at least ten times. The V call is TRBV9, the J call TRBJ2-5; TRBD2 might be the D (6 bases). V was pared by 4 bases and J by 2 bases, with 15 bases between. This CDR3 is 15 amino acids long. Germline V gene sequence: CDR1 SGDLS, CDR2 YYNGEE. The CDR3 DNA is TGTGCCAGCAGCCCCCCTACTAGCAGACAAGAGACCCAGTACTTC. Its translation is CASSPPTSRQETQYF.

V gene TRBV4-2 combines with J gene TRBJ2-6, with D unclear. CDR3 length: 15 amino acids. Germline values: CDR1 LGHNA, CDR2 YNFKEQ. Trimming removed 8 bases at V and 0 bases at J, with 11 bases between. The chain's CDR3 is CASGVTISGANVLTF. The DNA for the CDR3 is TGTGCCAGCGGGGTTACGATCTCTGGGGCCAACGTCCTGACTTTC.

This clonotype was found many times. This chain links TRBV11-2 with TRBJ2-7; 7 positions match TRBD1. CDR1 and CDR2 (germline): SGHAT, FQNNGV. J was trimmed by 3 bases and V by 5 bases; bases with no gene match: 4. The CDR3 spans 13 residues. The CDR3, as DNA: TGTGCCAGCAGCCCGTCAGGGGGCTACGAGCAGTACTTC. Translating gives CASSPSGGYEQYF.

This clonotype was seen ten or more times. CDR3 sequence (DNA): TGCGCCAGCAGCCAAACCGGGACTAGGGGTCCAAGCTCCTACAATGAGCAGTTCTTC. Residues: CASSQTGTRGPSSYNEQFF. V and J are TRBV5-1 and TRBJ2-1; the match to TRBD2 covers 8 bases. V was clipped by 4 bases and J by 0 bases; unmatched bases: 15. The CDR3 length is 19 residues. Germline assignment: CDR1 SGHRS and CDR2 YFSETQ.

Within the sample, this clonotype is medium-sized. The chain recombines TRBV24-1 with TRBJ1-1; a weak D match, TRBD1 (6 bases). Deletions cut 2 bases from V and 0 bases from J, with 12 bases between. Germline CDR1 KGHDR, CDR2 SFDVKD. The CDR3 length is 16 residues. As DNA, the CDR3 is TGTGCCACCAGTGATTCCCGCGGACAGCTGAACACTGAAGCTTTCTTT. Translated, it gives CATSDSRGQLNTEAFF.

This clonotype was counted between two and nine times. CDR3 coding DNA: TGTGCCAGCAGCTCCATCGACAGGGGCACAGATACGCAGTATTTT. This codes for CASSSIDRGTDTQYF. The chain has TRBV11-2 and TRBJ2-3, with TRBD1 identical over 7 bases. This CDR3 is built from 15 residues. Per germline, CDR1 SGHAT and CDR2 FQNNGV. With 4 bases clipped from V and 1 base from J, the junction kept 5 bases outside the gene matches.

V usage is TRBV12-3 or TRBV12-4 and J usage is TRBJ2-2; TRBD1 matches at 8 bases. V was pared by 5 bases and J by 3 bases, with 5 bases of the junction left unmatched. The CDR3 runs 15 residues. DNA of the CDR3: TGTGCCAGCAGTGCCGGGACAGGATACACCGGGGAGCTGTTTTTT. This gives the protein CASSAGTGYTGELFF.

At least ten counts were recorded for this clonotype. CDR3 loop: CASLRVGHHQETQYF. CDR3 coding DNA: TGTGCCAGCTTAAGGGTCGGACACCACCAAGAGACCCAGTACTTC. The V gene is TRBV9, the J gene TRBJ2-5; TRBD1 might be the D (5 bases). Trimming left V 7 bases short and J 0 bases short, with 16 bases between. Germline CDR1 reads SGDLS; CDR2 reads YYNGEE. The CDR3 is 15 residues long.

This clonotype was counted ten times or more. The CDR3 is CASNHYWGTDTQYF. The CDR3 nucleotides read TGTGCCAGCAACCACTACTGGGGCACAGATACGCAGTATTTT. V usage is TRBV7-2 and J usage is TRBJ2-3; D unresolved. CDR3 length: 14 amino acids. CDR1 and CDR2 (germline): SGHTA, FQGNSA. The V end was cut by 7 bases, the J end by 1 base, with 12 bases between.

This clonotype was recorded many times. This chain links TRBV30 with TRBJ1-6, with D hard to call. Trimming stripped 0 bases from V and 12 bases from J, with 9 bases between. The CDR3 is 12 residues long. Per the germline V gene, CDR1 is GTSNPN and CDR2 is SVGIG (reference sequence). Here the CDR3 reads CAWSVRLLPLHF. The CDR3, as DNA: TGTGCCTGGAGTGTACGGTTACTACCCCTCCACTTT.

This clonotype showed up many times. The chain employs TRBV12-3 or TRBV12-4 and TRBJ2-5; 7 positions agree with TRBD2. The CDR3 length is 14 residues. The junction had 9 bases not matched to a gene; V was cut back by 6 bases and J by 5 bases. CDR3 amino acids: CASSPGGWGETQYF. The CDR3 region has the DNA TGTGCCAGCAGCCCCGGGGGGTGGGGGGAGACCCAGTACTTC.

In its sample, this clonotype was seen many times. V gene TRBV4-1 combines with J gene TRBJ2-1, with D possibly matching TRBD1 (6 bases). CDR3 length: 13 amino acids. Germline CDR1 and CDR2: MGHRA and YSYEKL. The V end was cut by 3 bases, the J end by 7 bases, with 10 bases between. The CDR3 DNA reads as TGCGCCAGCAGCCATCTCAGGGGAAATGAGCAGTTCTTC. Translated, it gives CASSHLRGNEQFF.

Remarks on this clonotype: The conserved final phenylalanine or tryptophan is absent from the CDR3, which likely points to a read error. This CDR3 reads CASSEESQGGETQYI. The CDR3 DNA is TGTGCCAGCAGTGAAGAGAGTCAGGGGGGCGAGACCCAGTACATC. This chain links TRBV2 with TRBJ2-5; D might be TRBD1 (7 bases). Trimming removed 1 base from V and 5 bases from J, with 14 bases in between. The CDR3 sequence is 15 residues long. Germline assignment: CDR1 SNHLY and CDR2 FYNNEI.

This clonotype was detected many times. This CDR3 is CSVGASDSEQYF. CDR3 bases: TGCAGCGTTGGGGCTAGCGACTCCGAGCAGTACTTC. The chain recombines TRBV29-1 with TRBJ2-7; a possible D gene is TRBD2 (6 bases). There are 12 residues in the CDR3. Germline V CDR1 and CDR2: SQVTM, ANQGSEA. The V end was cut by 4 bases, the J end by 6 bases, with 13 bases between.

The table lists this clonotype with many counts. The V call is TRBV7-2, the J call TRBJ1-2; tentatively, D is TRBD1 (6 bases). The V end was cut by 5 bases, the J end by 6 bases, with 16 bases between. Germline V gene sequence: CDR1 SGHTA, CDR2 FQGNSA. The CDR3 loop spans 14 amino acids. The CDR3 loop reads CASSQPGARNGYTF. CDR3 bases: TGTGCCAGCAGCCAGCCGGGGGCGCGTAATGGCTACACCTTC.

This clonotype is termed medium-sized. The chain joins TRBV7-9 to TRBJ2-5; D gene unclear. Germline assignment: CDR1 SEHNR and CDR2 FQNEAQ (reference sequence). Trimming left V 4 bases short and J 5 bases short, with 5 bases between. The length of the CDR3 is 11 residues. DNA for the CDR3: TGTGCCAGCAGCTCCTGGGAGACCCAGTACTTC. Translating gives CASSSWETQYF.

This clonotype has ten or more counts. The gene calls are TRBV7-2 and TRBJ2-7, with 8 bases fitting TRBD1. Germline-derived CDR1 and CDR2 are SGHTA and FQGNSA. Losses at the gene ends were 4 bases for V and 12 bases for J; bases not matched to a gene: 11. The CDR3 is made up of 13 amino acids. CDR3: CASSSQGGTLLYF. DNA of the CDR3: TGTGCCAGCAGCTCACAGGGGGGTACGTTGTTGTACTTC.

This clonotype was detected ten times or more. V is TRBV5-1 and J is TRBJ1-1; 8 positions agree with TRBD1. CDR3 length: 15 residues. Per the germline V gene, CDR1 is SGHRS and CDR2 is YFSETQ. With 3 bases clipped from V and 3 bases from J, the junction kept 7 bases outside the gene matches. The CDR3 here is CASSSDRVDHTEAFF. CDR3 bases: TGCGCCAGCAGCTCGGACAGGGTAGATCACACTGAAGCTTTCTTT.